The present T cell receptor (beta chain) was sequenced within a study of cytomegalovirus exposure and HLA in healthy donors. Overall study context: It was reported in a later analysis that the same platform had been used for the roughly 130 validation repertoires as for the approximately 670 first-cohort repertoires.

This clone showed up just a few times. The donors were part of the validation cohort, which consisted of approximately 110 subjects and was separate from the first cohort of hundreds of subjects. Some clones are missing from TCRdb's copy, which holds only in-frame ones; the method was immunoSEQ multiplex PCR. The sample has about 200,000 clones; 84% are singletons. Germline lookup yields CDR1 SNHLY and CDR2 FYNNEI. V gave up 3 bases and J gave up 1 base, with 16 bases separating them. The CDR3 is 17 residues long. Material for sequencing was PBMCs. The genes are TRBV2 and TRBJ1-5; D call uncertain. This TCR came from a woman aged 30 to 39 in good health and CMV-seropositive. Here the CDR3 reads CASSEARVSRSNQPQHF. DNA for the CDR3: TGTGCCAGCAGTGAGGCCCGGGTTTCAAGAAGCAATCAGCCCCAGCATTTT.